Below are 14 T cell receptor beta chains sequenced from a single sample in a study of blood T cell repertoires in COVID-19. Only in-frame clones appear in the TCRdb table, and some are missing; sequencing was by immunoSEQ multiplex PCR. The sample shows tens of thousands of clones, 75% to 90% of them seen only once. The material sequenced was peripheral blood. All receptors derive from a man between 65 and 85 years old with active or convalescent COVID-19.

This rearrangement joins TRBV3-1 (or the pseudogene TRBV3-2) to TRBJ1-1; D ambiguous. V lost 0 bases, J lost 1 base, and 9 bases lay in between. Germline CDR1 reads LGHDT; CDR2 reads YNNKEL (reference sequence). This CDR3 is built from 15 residues. The CDR3 DNA sequence: TGTGCCAGCAGCCAAGAAATGAGGGAGAACACTGAAGCTTTCTTT. Amino acid sequence: CASSQEMRENTEAFF.

J is TRBJ1-5 and V is TRBV19; D is perhaps TRBD1 (6 bases). The CDR3 runs 16 residues. Germline loops: CDR1 LNHDA, CDR2 SQIVND (reference sequence). Trimming shortened V by 1 base and J by 6 bases, and 16 bases separated the two germline ends. CDR3 loop: CASSIAGTKGSQPQHF. The CDR3 DNA sequence: TGTGCCAGTAGTATAGCGGGGACAAAGGGCAGTCAGCCCCAGCATTTT.

This chain connects TRBV4-2 to TRBJ2-3; a possible D gene is TRBD2 (6 bases). The V end lost 3 bases, the J end lost 9 bases, and 13 bases lay between the germline ends. CDR3 length equals 13 residues. Germline V gene data show CDR1 as LGHNA and CDR2 as YNFKEQ. CDR3 in DNA: TGTGCCAGCAGCCAGGGGACTGGAGGGACGCAGTATTTT. Protein sequence: CASSQGTGGTQYF.

This rearrangement joins TRBV4-3 to TRBJ2-6; D may be TRBD1 (6 bases). Per the germline V gene, CDR1 is LGHNA and CDR2 is YSLEER. Trimming took off 0 bases at V and 0 bases at J, with 15 bases between the two ends. This CDR3 is built from 19 residues. The CDR3 sequence is CASSQETGRDTSGANVLTF. CDR3 in DNA: TGCGCCAGCAGCCAAGAGACGGGCAGGGACACCTCTGGGGCCAACGTCCTGACTTTC.

V is TRBV2 and J is TRBJ2-7; 10 bases align to TRBD2. V lost 10 bases and J lost 1; bases outside the gene matches: 4. This CDR3 region has 13 residues. Germline values: CDR1 SNHLY, CDR2 FYNNEI. The CDR3 DNA reads TGTGCCACTCAAGCGGGGGGGTCCTACGAGCAGTACTTC. Encoded protein: CATQAGGSYEQYF. The variable domain in full, with the rest retrieved from reference TRBV2 and TRBJ2-7, is EPEVTQTPSHQVTQMGQEVILRCVPISNHLYFYWYRQILGQKVEFLVSFYNNEISEKSEIFDDQFSVERPDGSNFTLKIRSTKLEDSAMYFCATQAGGSYEQYFGPGTRLTVT.

This chain links TRBV11-3 with TRBJ2-3, with a possible D match to TRBD1 (5 bases). This CDR3 region has 15 residues. Per the germline V gene, CDR1 is SGHNT and CDR2 is YENEEA. Trimming took 3 bases from V and 2 from J, leaving 12 bases between them. The DNA for the CDR3 is TGTGCCAGCAGCTTGCGCGGCAGGGACACAGATACGCAGTATTTT. Protein sequence: CASSLRGRDTDTQYF.

This clone was seen once. This chain connects TRBV2 to TRBJ1-2; possible D gene TRBD1, 6 bases. The CDR3 runs to 17 residues. Trimming took 5 bases from V and 7 from J, leaving 26 bases between them. Per the germline V gene, CDR1 is SNHLY and CDR2 is FYNNEI. The CDR3 bases are TGTGCCAGCAGTCTCCAGGGCATCACGGGAGGGGGTAGTGGCTACACCTTC. This sequence encodes CASSLQGITGGGSGYTF.

This rearrangement joins TRBV9 to TRBJ2-5, with TRBD2 matching 11 bases. Unmatched junction bases numbered 4, after V lost 0 bases and J lost 0 bases. CDR3 size: 17 residues. Germline V gene sequence: CDR1 SGDLS, CDR2 YYNGEE. CDR3 sequence: CASSVASGGPDQETQYF. In DNA form, the CDR3 reads TGTGCCAGCAGCGTAGCTAGCGGGGGGCCTGACCAAGAGACCCAGTACTTC.

This clone has just a few counts. V is TRBV5-8 and J is TRBJ1-2, with D uncertain. V was cut by 0 bases and J by 4 bases, with 7 bases left in between. Germline CDR1 is SGHTS and CDR2 is YDEGEE. The CDR3 length is 13 residues. DNA of the CDR3: TGTGCCAGCAGCTTGGACAGCCTCTATGGCTACACCTTC. Its protein is CASSLDSLYGYTF.

This clone was counted only a few times. The V gene is TRBV3-1 (or the pseudogene TRBV3-2), the J gene TRBJ1-5; the D is unclear. CDR1 LGHDT and CDR2 YNNKEL come from the germline V gene (reference sequence). Trimming cost V 2 bases and J 6 bases, with 11 bases left between them. This CDR3 has 14 amino acids. The CDR3 loop is CASSQQRGGQPQHF. CDR3 in DNA: TGTGCCAGCAGCCAACAACGGGGTGGTCAGCCCCAGCATTTT.

The chain employs TRBV19 and TRBJ2-5, with a weak D call TRBD2 (5 bases). Trimming stripped 3 bases from V and 2 bases from J, with 7 bases between. CDR3 length: 13 amino acids. Germline CDR1 LNHDA, CDR2 SQIVND (reference sequence). CDR3 in amino acids: CASSISGQETQYF. CDR3 sequence (DNA): TGTGCCAGTAGTATTTCGGGACAAGAGACCCAGTACTTC.

V gene TRBV7-9 combines with J gene TRBJ2-5; a possible D gene is TRBD2 (5 bases). V was cut by 3 bases and J by 2 bases, with 16 bases left in between. The V gene's germline CDR1 is SEHNR and CDR2 FQNEAQ (reference sequence). The CDR3 length is 16 residues. In DNA form, the CDR3 reads TGTGCCAGCAGCTTGGTCCGCTTAGCGCGGCAAGAGACCCAGTACTTC. Its translation: CASSLVRLARQETQYF.

This sequence joins TRBV10-2 and TRBJ1-2; D is perhaps TRBD1 (5 bases). Germline V gene sequence: CDR1 WSHSY, CDR2 SAAADI. The CDR3 is 13 amino acids. Trimming took 4 bases from V and 7 from J, leaving 13 bases between them. This chain's CDR3 is CASSGGGVTGYTF. The CDR3 coding sequence is TGCGCCAGCAGTGGGGGAGGGGTGACTGGCTACACCTTC.

The genes are TRBV7-2 and TRBJ2-7, with 10 bases identical to TRBD1. V lost 5 bases, J lost 4 bases, and 8 bases stayed unmatched. From germline, CDR1 is SGHTA and CDR2 FQGNSA. The CDR3 covers 15 residues. CDR3 nucleotide sequence: TGTGCCAGCAGCGCCCGACAGGGGGCCGGATACGAGCAGTACTTC. Its protein product is CASSARQGAGYEQYF.